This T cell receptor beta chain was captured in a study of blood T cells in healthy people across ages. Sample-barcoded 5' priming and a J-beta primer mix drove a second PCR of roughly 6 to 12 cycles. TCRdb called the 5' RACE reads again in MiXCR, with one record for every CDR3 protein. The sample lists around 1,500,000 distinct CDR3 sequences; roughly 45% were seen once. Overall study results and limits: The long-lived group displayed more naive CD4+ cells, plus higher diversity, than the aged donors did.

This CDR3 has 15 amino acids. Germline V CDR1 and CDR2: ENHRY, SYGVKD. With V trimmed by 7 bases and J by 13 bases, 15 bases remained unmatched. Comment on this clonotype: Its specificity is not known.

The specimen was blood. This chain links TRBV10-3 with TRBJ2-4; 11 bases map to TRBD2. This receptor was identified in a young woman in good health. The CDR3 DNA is TGTGCCATCACTCCTATAGCGGGGGGGAGTGGGGAGCAGTACTTC. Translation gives CAITPIAGGSGEQYF.